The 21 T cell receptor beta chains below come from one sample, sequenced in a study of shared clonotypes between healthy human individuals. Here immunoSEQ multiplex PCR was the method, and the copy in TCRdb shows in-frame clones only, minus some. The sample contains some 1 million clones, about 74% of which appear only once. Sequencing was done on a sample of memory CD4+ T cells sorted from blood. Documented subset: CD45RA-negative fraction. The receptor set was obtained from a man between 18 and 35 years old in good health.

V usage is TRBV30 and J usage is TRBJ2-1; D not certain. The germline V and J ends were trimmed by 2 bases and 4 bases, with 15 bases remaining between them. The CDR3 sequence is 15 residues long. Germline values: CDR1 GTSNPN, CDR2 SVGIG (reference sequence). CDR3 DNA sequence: TGTGCCTGGAGTCCCATGGGCCTACGATACAATGAGCAGTTCTTC. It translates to CAWSPMGLRYNEQFF.

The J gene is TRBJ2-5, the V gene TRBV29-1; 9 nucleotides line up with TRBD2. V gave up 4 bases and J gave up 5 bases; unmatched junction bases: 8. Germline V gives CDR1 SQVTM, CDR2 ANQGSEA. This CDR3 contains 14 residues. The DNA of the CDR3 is TGCAGCGTTGGAGTCGGCGGGGGGGCGGAGACCCAGTACTTC. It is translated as CSVGVGGGAETQYF.

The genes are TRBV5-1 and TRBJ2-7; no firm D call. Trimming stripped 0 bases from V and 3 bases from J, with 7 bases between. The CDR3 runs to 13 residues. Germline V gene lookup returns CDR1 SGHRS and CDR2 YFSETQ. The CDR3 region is CASSLVAHYEQYF. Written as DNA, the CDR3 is TGCGCCAGCAGCTTGGTCGCCCACTACGAGCAGTACTTC.

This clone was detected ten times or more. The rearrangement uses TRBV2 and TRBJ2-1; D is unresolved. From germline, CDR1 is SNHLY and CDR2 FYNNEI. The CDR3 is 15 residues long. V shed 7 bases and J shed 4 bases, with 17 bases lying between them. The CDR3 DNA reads TGTGCCAGCAAGCTCTCTTCTTCAGAATACAATGAGCAGTTCTTC. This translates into CASKLSSSEYNEQFF.

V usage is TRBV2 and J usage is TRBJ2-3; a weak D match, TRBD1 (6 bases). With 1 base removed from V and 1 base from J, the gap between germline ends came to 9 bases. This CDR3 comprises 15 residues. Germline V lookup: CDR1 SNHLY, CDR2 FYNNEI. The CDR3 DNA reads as TGTGCCAGCAGTGAAGTGGGGACACGCACAGATACGCAGTATTTT. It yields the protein CASSEVGTRTDTQYF.

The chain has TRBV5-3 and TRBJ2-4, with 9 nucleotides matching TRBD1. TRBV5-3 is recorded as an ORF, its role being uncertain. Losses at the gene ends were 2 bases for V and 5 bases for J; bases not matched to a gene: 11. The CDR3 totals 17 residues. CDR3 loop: CARSFPMTGGEQNIQYF. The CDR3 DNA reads TGTGCCAGAAGCTTTCCTATGACAGGGGGAGAGCAAAACATTCAGTACTTC.

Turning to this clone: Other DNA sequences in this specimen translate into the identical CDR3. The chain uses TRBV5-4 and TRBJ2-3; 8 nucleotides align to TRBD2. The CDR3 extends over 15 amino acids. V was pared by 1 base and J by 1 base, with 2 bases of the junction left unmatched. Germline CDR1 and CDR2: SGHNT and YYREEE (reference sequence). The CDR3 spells CASSLSGGRTDTQYF. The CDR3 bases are TGTGCCAGCAGCTTGAGCGGGGGCCGCACAGATACGCAGTATTTT.

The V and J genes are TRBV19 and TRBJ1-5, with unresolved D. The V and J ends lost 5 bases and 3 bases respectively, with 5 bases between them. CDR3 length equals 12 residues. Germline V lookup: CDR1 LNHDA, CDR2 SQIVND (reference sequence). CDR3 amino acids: CASSPYNQPQHF. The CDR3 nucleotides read TGTGCCAGTAGTCCTTACAATCAGCCCCAGCATTTT.

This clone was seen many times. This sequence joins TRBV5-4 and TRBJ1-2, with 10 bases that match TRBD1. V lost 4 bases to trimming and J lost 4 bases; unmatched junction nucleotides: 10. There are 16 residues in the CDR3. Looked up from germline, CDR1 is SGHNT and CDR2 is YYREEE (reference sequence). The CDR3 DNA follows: TGTGCCAGCAGCCCCAAGGGGACAGGGGAACTCTATGGCTACACCTTC. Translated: CASSPKGTGELYGYTF.

In nucleotides, the CDR3 is TGTGCCAGCAGGACTATCTACAATGAGCAGTTCTTC. It yields the protein CASRTIYNEQFF. The V and J genes are TRBV11-2 and TRBJ2-1, with a tentative D call TRBD2 (5 bases). This CDR3 spans 12 amino acids. Germline lookup yields CDR1 SGHAT and CDR2 FQNNGV. Trimming stripped 6 bases from V and 3 bases from J, with 6 bases between.

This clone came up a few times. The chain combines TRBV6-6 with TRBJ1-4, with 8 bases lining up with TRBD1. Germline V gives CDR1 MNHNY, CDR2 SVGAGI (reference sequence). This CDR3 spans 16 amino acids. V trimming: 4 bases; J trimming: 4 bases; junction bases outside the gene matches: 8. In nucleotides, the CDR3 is TGTGCCAGCAGTTCCGACAGACAGGGGAGTAATGAAAAACTGTTTTTT. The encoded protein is CASSSDRQGSNEKLFF.

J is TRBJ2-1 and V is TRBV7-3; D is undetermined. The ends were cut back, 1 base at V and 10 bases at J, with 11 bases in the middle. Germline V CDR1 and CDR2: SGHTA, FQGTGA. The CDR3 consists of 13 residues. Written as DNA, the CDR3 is TGTGCCAGCAGCTTAAGCCGTGACACAGAGCAGTTCTTC. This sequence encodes CASSLSRDTEQFF.

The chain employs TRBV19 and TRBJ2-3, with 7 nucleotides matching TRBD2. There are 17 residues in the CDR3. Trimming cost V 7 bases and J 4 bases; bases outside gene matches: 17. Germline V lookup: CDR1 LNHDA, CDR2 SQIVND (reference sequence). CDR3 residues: CASMGGPAGVGPDTQYF. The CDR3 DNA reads TGTGCCAGTATGGGGGGACCGGCGGGAGTAGGCCCAGATACGCAGTATTTT.

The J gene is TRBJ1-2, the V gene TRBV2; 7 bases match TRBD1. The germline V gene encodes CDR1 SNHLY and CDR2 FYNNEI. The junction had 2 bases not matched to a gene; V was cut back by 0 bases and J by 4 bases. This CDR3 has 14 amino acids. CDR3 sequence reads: CASSEATGPYGYTF. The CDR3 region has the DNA TGTGCCAGCAGTGAAGCGACAGGGCCCTATGGCTACACCTTC.

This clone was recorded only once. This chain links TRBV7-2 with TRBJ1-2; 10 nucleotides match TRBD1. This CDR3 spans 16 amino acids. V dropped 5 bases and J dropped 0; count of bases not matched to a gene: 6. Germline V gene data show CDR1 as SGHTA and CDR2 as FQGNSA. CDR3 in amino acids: CASSAWDRGTNYGYTF. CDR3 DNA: TGTGCCAGCAGCGCCTGGGACAGGGGTACTAACTATGGCTACACCTTC.

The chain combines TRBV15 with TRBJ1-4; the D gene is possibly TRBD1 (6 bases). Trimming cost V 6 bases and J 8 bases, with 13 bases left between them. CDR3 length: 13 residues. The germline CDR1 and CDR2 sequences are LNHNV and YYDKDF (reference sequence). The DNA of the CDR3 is TGTGCCACCAGTACAGGGTTTCGGGAAAAACTGTTTTTT. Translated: CATSTGFREKLFF.

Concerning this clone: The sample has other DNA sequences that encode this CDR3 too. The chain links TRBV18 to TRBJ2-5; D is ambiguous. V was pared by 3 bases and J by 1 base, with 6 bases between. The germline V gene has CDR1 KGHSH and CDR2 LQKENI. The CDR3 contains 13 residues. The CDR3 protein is CASSPNSQETQYF. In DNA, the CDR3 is TGTGCCAGCTCACCGAACAGCCAAGAGACCCAGTACTTC. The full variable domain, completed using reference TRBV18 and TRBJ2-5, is NAGVMQNPRHLVRRRGQEARLRCSPMKGHSHVYWYRQLPEEGLKFMVYLQKENIIDESGMPKERFSAEFPKEGPSILRIQQVVRGDSAAYFCASSPNSQETQYFGPGTRLLVL.

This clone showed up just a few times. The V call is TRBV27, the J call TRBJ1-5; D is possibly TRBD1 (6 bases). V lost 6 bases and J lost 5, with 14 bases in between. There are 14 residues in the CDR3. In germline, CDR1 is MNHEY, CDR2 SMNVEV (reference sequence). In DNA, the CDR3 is TGTGCCAGCAGAGGAGGGGGGAGCTATCAGCCCCAGCATTTT. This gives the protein CASRGGGSYQPQHF.

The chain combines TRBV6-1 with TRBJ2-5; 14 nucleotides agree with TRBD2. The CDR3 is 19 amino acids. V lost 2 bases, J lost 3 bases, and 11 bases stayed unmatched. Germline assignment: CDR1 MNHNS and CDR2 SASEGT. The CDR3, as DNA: TGTGCCAGCAGTGAAAGACTAGCGGGAGGGAGGGGCTTTAAAGAGACCCAGTACTTC. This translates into CASSERLAGGRGFKETQYF.

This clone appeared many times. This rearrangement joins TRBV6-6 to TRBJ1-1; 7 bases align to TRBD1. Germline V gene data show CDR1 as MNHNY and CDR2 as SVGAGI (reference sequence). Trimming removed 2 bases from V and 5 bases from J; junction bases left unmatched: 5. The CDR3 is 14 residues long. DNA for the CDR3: TGTGCCAGCAGTTACAGGACAGGAAATACTGAAGCTTTCTTT. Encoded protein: CASSYRTGNTEAFF.

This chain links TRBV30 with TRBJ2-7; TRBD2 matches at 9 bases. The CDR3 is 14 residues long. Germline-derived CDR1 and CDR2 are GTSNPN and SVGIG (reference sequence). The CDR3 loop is CAWSYPWEQAGGWV. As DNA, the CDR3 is TGTGCCTGGAGTTATCCCTGGGAACAAGCGGGGGGATGGGTC.